This is a list of T cell receptor beta chains from one sample in a study of regulatory T cells in long-lasting Graves disease. TCRdb re-derived calls from the multiplex PCR reads in MiXCR, one entry per CDR3 protein. The sample lists under 450,000 distinct CDR3 sequences, 23% seen once, with about a quarter in the top ten. This specimen consisted of peripheral blood mononuclear cells (PBMCs), obtained when the disease was refractory, from a patient treated with antithyroid drugs. The origin of the receptors is a female donor with Graves disease. Both conserved end residues are part of each CDR3. Each record gives: CDR3 protein, CDR3 DNA, V gene, J gene, D gene, clone size. A D gene is named only where the DNA matches it firmly. Some rows mark clone size as missing; the rest say once, few, many or name a class of expanded clone.

CASSMTGSYGYTF	TGCGCCAGCAGCATGACAGGGTCCTATGGCTACACCTTC	TRBV5-1	TRBJ1-2	TRBD1	many
CARGAPGNLYEQYF	TGTGCCAGGGGCGCTCCGGGGAATCTCTACGAGCAGTACTTC	TRBV2	TRBJ2-7	.	.
CASSLGYPKNIQYF	TGTGCCAGCAGCTTGGGGTATCCCAAAAACATTCAGTACTTC	TRBV7-8	TRBJ2-4	.	few
CASSQDNLGPIHYEQYF	TGTGCCAGCAGCCAAGATAATCTAGGACCCATTCACTACGAGCAGTACTTC	TRBV14	TRBJ2-7	.	.
CASSSPGGDEKLFF	TGTGCCAGCAGCTCACCAGGGGGGGATGAAAAACTGTTTTTT	TRBV28	TRBJ1-4	TRBD1	many
CSVGGTEAFF	TGCAGCGTCGGGGGAACTGAAGCTTTCTTT	TRBV29-1	TRBJ1-1	.	few
CASSYSPLTGTLAYEQYF	TGTGCCAGCAGTTACTCCCCCTTGACAGGGACGTTGGCCTACGAGCAGTACTTC	TRBV6-5	TRBJ2-7	TRBD1	.
CASGNGGQETQYF	TGTGCCAGCGGGAACGGGGGGCAAGAGACCCAGTACTTC	TRBV2	TRBJ2-5	TRBD2	many
CASIQGGAGTEAFF	TGTGCCAGCATACAGGGGGGGGCAGGCACTGAAGCTTTCTTT	TRBV6-1	TRBJ1-1	TRBD1	few
CASNERRYF	TGTGCCAGCAATGAAAGGCGGTACTTC	TRBV7-3	TRBJ2-7	.	few
CASSRDTYTDTEAFF	TGTGCCAGCAGCCGAGACACCTATACGGACACTGAAGCTTTCTTT	TRBV11-1	TRBJ1-1	.	many